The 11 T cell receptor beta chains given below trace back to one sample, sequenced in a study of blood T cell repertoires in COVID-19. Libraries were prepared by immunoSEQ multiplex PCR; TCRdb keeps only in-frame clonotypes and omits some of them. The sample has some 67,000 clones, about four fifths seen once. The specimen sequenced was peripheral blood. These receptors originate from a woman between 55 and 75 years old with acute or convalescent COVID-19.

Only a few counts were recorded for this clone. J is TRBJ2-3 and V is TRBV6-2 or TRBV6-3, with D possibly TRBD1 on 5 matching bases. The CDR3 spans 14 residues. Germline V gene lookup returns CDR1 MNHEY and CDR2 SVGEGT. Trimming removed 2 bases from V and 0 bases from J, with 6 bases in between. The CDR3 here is CASSYGASTDTQYF. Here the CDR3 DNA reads TGTGCCAGCAGTTACGGGGCTAGCACAGATACGCAGTATTTT.

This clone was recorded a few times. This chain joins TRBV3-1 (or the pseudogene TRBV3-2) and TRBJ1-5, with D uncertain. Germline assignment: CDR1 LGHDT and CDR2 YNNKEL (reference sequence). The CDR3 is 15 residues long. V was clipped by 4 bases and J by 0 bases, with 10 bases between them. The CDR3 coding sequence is TGTGCCAGCAGCCGTCAAGCTAATAGCAATCAGCCCCAGCATTTT. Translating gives CASSRQANSNQPQHF.

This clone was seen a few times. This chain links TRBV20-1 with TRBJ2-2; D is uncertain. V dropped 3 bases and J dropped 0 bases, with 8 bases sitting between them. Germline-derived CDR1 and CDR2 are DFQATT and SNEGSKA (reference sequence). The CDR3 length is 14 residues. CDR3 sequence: CSASRGTNTGELFF. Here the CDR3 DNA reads TGCAGTGCTAGTCGAGGCACGAACACCGGGGAGCTGTTTTTT.

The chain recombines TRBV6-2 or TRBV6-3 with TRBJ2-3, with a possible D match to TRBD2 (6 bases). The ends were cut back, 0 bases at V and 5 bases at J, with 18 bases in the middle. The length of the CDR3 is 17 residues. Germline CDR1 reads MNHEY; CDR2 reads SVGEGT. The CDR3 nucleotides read TGTGCCAGCAGTTACTCTAGGGTAGGCGGGGAAGGAGATACGCAGTATTTT. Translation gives CASSYSRVGGEGDTQYF.

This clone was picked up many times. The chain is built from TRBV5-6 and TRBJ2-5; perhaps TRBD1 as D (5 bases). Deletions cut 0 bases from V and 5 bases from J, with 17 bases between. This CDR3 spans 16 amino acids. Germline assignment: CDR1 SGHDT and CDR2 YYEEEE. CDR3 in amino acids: CASSLEATAFAETQYF. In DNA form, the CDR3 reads TGTGCCAGCAGCTTGGAAGCGACAGCGTTTGCGGAGACCCAGTACTTC.

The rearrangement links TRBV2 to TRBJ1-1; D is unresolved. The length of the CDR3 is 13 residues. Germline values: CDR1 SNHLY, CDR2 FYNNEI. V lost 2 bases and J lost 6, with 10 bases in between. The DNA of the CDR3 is TGTGCCAGCAGTGAACCAGGAATAGCTGAAGCTTTCTTT. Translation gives CASSEPGIAEAFF.

CDR3 sequence (DNA): TGTGCCAGCAGCTTGGTAGGGACTAGCAAGGATGAGCAGTTCTTC. Translating it yields CASSLVGTSKDEQFF. The chain has TRBV5-4 and TRBJ2-1; TRBD2 agrees at 9 bases. After removal of 0 bases from V and 8 bases from J, the junction contained 6 bases not matched to a gene. Germline V gives CDR1 SGHNT, CDR2 YYREEE (reference sequence). The CDR3 runs to 15 residues.

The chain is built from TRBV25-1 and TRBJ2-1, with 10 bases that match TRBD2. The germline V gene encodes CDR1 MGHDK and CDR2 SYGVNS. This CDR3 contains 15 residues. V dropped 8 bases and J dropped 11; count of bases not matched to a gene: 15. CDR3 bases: TGTGCCAGCTCCCCCTCTGCTAGCGGGGGAGTTAAGCAGTTCTTC. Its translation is CASSPSASGGVKQFF.

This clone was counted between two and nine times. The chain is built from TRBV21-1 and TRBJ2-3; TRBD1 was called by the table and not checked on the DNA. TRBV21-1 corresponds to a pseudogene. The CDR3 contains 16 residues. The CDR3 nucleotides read TGTGCCAGCAGCACTGCAGCCAGGACAGGGACAGATACGCAGTATTTT. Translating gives CASSTAARTGTDTQYF.

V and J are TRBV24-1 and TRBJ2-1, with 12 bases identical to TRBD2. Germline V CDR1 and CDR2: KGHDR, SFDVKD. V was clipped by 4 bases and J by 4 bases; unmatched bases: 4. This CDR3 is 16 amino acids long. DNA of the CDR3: TGTGCCACCAGTGACTCTAGCGGGGGGGAGTACAATGAGCAGTTCTTC. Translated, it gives CATSDSSGGEYNEQFF.

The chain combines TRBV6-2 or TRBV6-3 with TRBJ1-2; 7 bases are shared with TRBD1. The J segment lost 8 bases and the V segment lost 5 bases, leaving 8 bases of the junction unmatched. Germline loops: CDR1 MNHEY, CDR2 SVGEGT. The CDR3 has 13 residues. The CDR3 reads CASSRRQGGGYTF. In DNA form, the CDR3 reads TGTGCCAGCAGTAGGAGACAGGGTGGCGGCTACACCTTC.